These 18 T cell receptor beta chains were all obtained from the same sample, sequenced in a study of regulatory T cells in long-lasting Graves disease. According to the study, TCR beta libraries were built with iRepertoire HTBI primers and CDR3-region Arm-PCR. Using its own MiXCR run on the multiplex PCR reads, TCRdb lists one record per CDR3 protein. The sample has 400,000 to 500,000 distinct CDR3 sequences; 22% are singletons. Time point meaning: persistent/refractory GD, antithyroid drugs over 5 years with positive TRAb. The authors made the TCR library using RNA they extracted from PBMCs. Specimen: peripheral blood mononuclear cells (PBMCs), collected when the disease was refractory, from a patient treated with antithyroid drugs. These receptors came from a female donor with Graves disease.

This clonotype was counted only a few times. This sequence joins TRBV30 and TRBJ2-7; 12 nucleotides line up with TRBD2. Germline trimming cut 5 bases from V and 2 bases from J; bases unmatched to any gene: 10. Per germline, CDR1 GTSNPN and CDR2 SVGIG (reference sequence). This CDR3 has 16 residues. CDR3: CAWSGTSGSGPYEQYF. CDR3 DNA: TGTGCCTGGTCCGGGACTAGCGGGTCCGGCCCCTACGAGCAGTACTTC.

V is TRBV28 and J is TRBJ1-2; D perhaps matches TRBD1 (6 bases). The CDR3 runs to 13 residues. Germline loops: CDR1 MDHEN, CDR2 SYDVKM. The V and J ends lost 5 bases and 10 bases respectively, with 17 bases between them. The CDR3 DNA reads TGTGCCAGCAGTCTCAGGGGTAGTAAGGACTACACCTTC. Its translation is CASSLRGSKDYTF.

This clonotype came up many times. The rearrangement uses TRBV7-8 and TRBJ1-4; unclear D gene. Trimming took off 1 base at V and 4 bases at J, with 10 bases between the two ends. Germline values: CDR1 SGHVS, CDR2 FQNEAQ. This CDR3 spans 15 amino acids. CDR3 coding DNA: TGTGCCAGCAGCTTAGATGGACGGAGTAATGAAAAACTGTTTTTT. Amino acid sequence: CASSLDGRSNEKLFF.

This clonotype was recorded many times. The V call is TRBV7-2, the J call TRBJ1-5; D not resolved. The ends were cut back, 1 base at V and 2 bases at J, with 12 bases in the middle. Germline V gene lookup returns CDR1 SGHTA and CDR2 FQGNSA. The CDR3 has 16 amino acids. CDR3 amino acids: CASSLVPGLGNQPQHF. The CDR3 DNA reads as TGTGCCAGCAGCTTAGTCCCGGGGTTGGGCAATCAGCCCCAGCATTTT.

This clonotype has at least ten counts. The chain combines TRBV28 with TRBJ1-1; D unclear. Germline-derived CDR1 and CDR2 are MDHEN and SYDVKM. This CDR3 is built from 13 residues. The ends were cut back, 8 bases at V and 1 base at J, with 11 bases in the middle. CDR3: CASDLSGNTEAFF. CDR3 sequence (DNA): TGTGCCAGCGACTTATCAGGGAACACTGAAGCTTTCTTT.

This chain joins TRBV11-2 and TRBJ2-7, with 7 bases that match TRBD1. This CDR3 has 16 residues. Germline V CDR1 and CDR2: SGHAT, FQNNGV. Germline trimming cut 6 bases from V and 2 bases from J; bases unmatched to any gene: 13. For the CDR3, the DNA is TGTGCCAGCAGTCCCGGGGCAGGGGGTTTAACCTACGAGCAGTACTTC. Protein: CASSPGAGGLTYEQYF.

The sample holds a few counts of this clonotype. The rearrangement joins TRBV29-1 to TRBJ1-1; 7 bases map to TRBD1. The CDR3 has 14 residues. CDR1 is SQVTM and CDR2 is ANQGSEA in the germline V gene. V shed 7 bases and J 2 bases; nucleotides not matched to a gene: 10. CDR3: CSGRAGTANTEAFF. The CDR3 coding sequence is TGCAGCGGTAGAGCCGGGACAGCCAACACTGAAGCTTTCTTT.

This clonotype was counted a single time. The chain recombines TRBV30 with TRBJ1-2; D remains ambiguous. V was clipped by 4 bases and J by 0 bases, with 9 bases between them. CDR3 length equals 13 residues. Germline V gene data show CDR1 as GTSNPN and CDR2 as SVGIG (reference sequence). The CDR3 is CAWIEEANYGYTF. CDR3 sequence (DNA): TGTGCCTGGATCGAGGAGGCTAACTATGGCTACACCTTC. The whole variable domain, filled in from reference TRBV30 and TRBJ1-2, reads SQTIHQWPATLVQPVGSPLSLECTVEGTSNPNLYWYRQAAGRGLQLLFYSVGIGQISSEVPQNLSASRPQDRQFILSSKKLLLSDSGFYLCAWIEEANYGYTFGSGTRLTVV.

This clonotype was found a few times. The rearrangement links TRBV10-3 to TRBJ1-1; D is unresolved. Trimming left V 3 bases short and J 3 bases short, with 8 bases between. Germline loops: CDR1 ENHRY, CDR2 SYGVKD. CDR3 length equals 13 residues. CDR3 nucleotides: TGTGCCATCAGTGATTTACAGCACACTGAAGCTTTCTTT. It codes for CAISDLQHTEAFF.

This clonotype was detected ten times or more. V usage is TRBV6-6 and J usage is TRBJ1-2; perhaps TRBD1 as D (6 bases). The CDR3 is made up of 15 amino acids. Germline V lookup: CDR1 MNHNY, CDR2 SVGAGI (reference sequence). V was pared by 0 bases and J by 3 bases, with 11 bases between. The CDR3 bases are TGTGCCAGCAGTTACTCGATCGGACAGTACTATGGCTACACCTTC. It encodes CASSYSIGQYYGYTF.

The chain carries TRBV12-3 or TRBV12-4 and TRBJ1-3; D gene uncertain. CDR3 size: 12 residues. The V gene lost 7 bases and the J gene lost 4 bases, with 8 bases spanning the gap. The chain's CDR3 is CASTPSGNTIYF. CDR3 in DNA: TGTGCCAGCACCCCCAGCGGAAACACCATATATTTT.

The table lists this clonotype with a few counts. This sequence joins TRBV7-2 and TRBJ2-1; D is unclear. The CDR3 has 12 residues. Per the germline V gene, CDR1 is SGHTA and CDR2 is FQGNSA. V lost 4 bases, J lost 13 bases, and 14 bases lay in between. DNA of the CDR3: TGTGCCAGCAGCTCCGGCGCGGCCCTTCAGTTCTTC. It is translated as CASSSGAALQFF.

In its sample, this clonotype was seen many times. This chain uses TRBV30 with TRBJ1-5, with D unresolved. The CDR3 sequence is 13 residues long. Germline V gene data show CDR1 as GTSNPN and CDR2 as SVGIG (reference sequence). Trimming took off 0 bases at V and 5 bases at J, with 8 bases between the two ends. In nucleotides, the CDR3 is TGTGCCTGGAGTGTACTAGTAGATCAGCCCCAGCATTTT. This codes for CAWSVLVDQPQHF.

The V and J genes are TRBV20-1 and TRBJ2-3, with D possibly being TRBD2 (5 bases). The CDR3 spans 14 residues. Trimming stripped 6 bases from V and 5 bases from J, with 18 bases between. Per germline, CDR1 DFQATT and CDR2 SNEGSKA (reference sequence). The CDR3 spells CSAGNSRGEDTQYF. The DNA for the CDR3 is TGCAGTGCGGGTAACAGTCGGGGAGAAGATACGCAGTATTTT.

This sequence joins TRBV11-1 and TRBJ2-1, with D uncertain. Germline V gives CDR1 SGHAT, CDR2 FQDESV (reference sequence). Trimming cost V 5 bases and J 4 bases, with 9 bases left between them. This CDR3 is built from 13 residues. The CDR3 coding sequence is TGTGCCAGCAGCGCAGCGCCTTACAATGAGCAGTTCTTC. It specifies CASSAAPYNEQFF.

This clonotype was observed many times. The chain joins TRBV11-2 to TRBJ2-5; D unclear. Germline loops: CDR1 SGHAT, CDR2 FQNNGV. Trimming left V 0 bases short and J 4 bases short, with 6 bases between. The CDR3 contains 13 residues. CDR3 nucleotide sequence: TGTGCCAGCAGCTTAGAGACCCGAGAGACCCAGTACTTC. Encoded protein: CASSLETRETQYF.

As regards this clonotype: Being one base from a much bigger clone, this may be a read error. The rearrangement uses TRBV2 and TRBJ1-5, with a tentative D call TRBD1 (5 bases). Germline assignment: CDR1 SNHLY and CDR2 FYNNEI. The CDR3 has 14 amino acids. The chain's CDR3 is CASNRGVSSQPQHF. CDR3 in DNA: TGTGCCAGCAATCGGGGGGTTAGCAGTCAGCCCCAGCATTTT.

This clonotype was detected many times. The chain joins TRBV28 to TRBJ1-5; D is possibly TRBD1 (5 bases). The V end lost 3 bases, the J end lost 6 bases, and 18 bases lay between the germline ends. This CDR3 comprises 16 residues. The germline V gene encodes CDR1 MDHEN and CDR2 SYDVKM. The CDR3 coding sequence is TGTGCCAGCAGTTTTTGGGGCGCAATCGCGGTTCAGCCCCAGCATTTT. Its protein is CASSFWGAIAVQPQHF.